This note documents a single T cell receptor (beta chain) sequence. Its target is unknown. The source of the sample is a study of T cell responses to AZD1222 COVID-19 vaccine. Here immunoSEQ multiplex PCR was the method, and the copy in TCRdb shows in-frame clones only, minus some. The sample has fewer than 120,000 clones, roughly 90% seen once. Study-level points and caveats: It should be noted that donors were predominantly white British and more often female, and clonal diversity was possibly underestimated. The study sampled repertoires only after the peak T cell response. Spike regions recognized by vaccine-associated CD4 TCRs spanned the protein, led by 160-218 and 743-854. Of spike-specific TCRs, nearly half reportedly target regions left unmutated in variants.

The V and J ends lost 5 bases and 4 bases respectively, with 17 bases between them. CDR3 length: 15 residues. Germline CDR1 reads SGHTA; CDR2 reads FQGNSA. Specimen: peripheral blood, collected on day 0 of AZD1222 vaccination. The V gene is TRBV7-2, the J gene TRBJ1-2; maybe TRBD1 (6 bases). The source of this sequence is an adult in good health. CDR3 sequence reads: CASSHLLRDTYGYTF. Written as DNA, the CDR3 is TGTGCCAGCAGCCACCTATTAAGGGACACCTATGGCTACACCTTC.